This TCR beta chain is drawn from a study of blood T cell repertoires in COVID-19. Looked up from germline, CDR1 is ENHRY and CDR2 is SYGVKD. V trimming: 10 bases; J trimming: 9 bases; junction bases outside the gene matches: 12. CDR3 size: 14 residues. Clones were sequenced by immunoSEQ multiplex PCR, and TCRdb holds only the in-frame ones, with some missing. The data hold about 280,000 clones, with roughly 80% observed a single time. The V call is TRBV10-3, the J call TRBJ2-1; TRBD2 aligns across 10 bases. The source of this sequence is a middle-aged man who had been exposed to COVID-19. The sample comprised PBMCs or T cells enriched from blood (not recorded which). Here the CDR3 reads CATTTSGDSIEQFF. The CDR3 DNA sequence: TGTGCCACCACTACTAGCGGGGATTCTATTGAGCAGTTCTTC.